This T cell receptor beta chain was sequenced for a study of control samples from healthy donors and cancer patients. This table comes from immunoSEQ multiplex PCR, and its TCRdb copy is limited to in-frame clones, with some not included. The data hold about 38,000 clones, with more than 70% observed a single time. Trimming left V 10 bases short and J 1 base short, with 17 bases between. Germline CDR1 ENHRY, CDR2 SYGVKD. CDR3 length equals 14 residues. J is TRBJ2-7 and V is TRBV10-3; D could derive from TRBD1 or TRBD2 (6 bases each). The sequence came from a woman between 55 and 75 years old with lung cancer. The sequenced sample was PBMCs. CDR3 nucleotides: TGTGCCACCAGAGATAGGGGGGCATCCTACGAGCAGTACTTC. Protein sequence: CATRDRGASYEQYF.